These T cell receptor beta chains were read from a single sample in a study of response to subunit inactivated influenza vaccine. MiXCR, applied by TCRdb to the RT-PCR reads, yields one record per CDR3 protein. The sample consists of 610,000 or so distinct CDR3 sequences, less than 15% of them appearing once. This specimen consisted of PBMCs from blood, obtained 11 to 12 days after vaccination. Receptor source: a man aged 45-65 years who received an inactivated influenza vaccine. CDR3s include the opening cysteine and the closing phenylalanine or tryptophan. D genes are given only for firm matches. Where a row states a size, it is once, few, many or the class of an expanded clone; other rows omit it.

d_call j_call clone_size v_call cdr3_aa cdr3_nt
NA TRBJ2-4 few TRBV11-2 CASSPLSGLGYF TGTGCCAGCAGCCCTCTTTCAGGCCTCGGGTACTTC
NA TRBJ2-7 NA TRBV18 CASSPPPQVQYF TGTGCCAGCTCACCACCCCCCCAGGTGCAGTACTTC
NA TRBJ2-7 NA TRBV7-2 CASSRSFAYEQYF TGTGCCAGCAGCCGATCATTTGCCTACGAGCAGTACTTC
TRBD1 TRBJ1-5 few TRBV7-9 CASSSSRQGINQPQHF TGTGCCAGCAGCTCTTCCCGACAGGGGATCAATCAGCCCCAGCATTTT
TRBD1 TRBJ2-5 NA TRBV5-1 CASSSTGEETQYF TGCGCCAGCAGCTCTACAGGGGAAGAGACCCAGTACTTC
NA TRBJ2-1 few TRBV19 CASSIIGDNEQFF TGTGCCAGTAGTATCATCGGGGACAATGAGCAGTTCTTC
TRBD1 TRBJ2-5 few TRBV5-6 CASHNRGETQYF TGTGCCAGCCATAACAGGGGAGAGACCCAGTACTTC
TRBD1 TRBJ2-1 NA TRBV20-1 CSATTGGSYNEQFF TGCAGTGCTACGACAGGGGGCTCCTACAATGAGCAGTTCTTC
NA TRBJ2-7 few TRBV12-3/TRBV12-4 CASNQRGYHEQYF TGTGCCAGCAATCAACGGGGGTACCACGAGCAGTACTTC
NA TRBJ2-6 NA TRBV30 CAWKATGFSGANVLTF TGTGCCTGGAAGGCTACAGGATTCTCTGGGGCCAACGTCCTGACTTTC
NA TRBJ2-5 NA TRBV5-5 CASSSNRQGGETQYF TGTGCCAGCAGTTCAAATCGACAGGGAGGGGAGACCCAGTACTTC
NA TRBJ2-3 few TRBV2 CASRTGRTDTQYF TGTGCCAGCAGGACGGGGCGCACAGATACGCAGTATTTT
NA TRBJ2-1 few TRBV18 CASSPLGTVIVHEQFF TGTGCCAGCTCACCACTAGGGACGGTGATTGTTCATGAGCAGTTCTTC
TRBD1 TRBJ1-1 many TRBV3-1 CASSSRQGTEAFF TGTGCCAGCAGCTCGCGACAGGGCACTGAAGCTTTCTTT
NA TRBJ2-5 few TRBV12-3/TRBV12-4 CASSPGVRPEKETQYF TGTGCCAGCAGCCCGGGGGTACGGCCGGAGAAAGAGACCCAGTACTTC
TRBD1 TRBJ1-5 NA TRBV5-8 CASSEDRVRQPQHF TGTGCCAGCAGCGAGGACAGGGTCAGGCAGCCCCAGCATTTT
TRBD2 TRBJ2-7 few TRBV7-8 CASSLRRLAGLHEQYF TGTGCCAGCAGCTTACGGAGACTAGCGGGACTTCACGAGCAGTACTTC
NA TRBJ2-1 NA TRBV5-6 CASSYSDEQFF TGTGCCAGCAGCTATTCTGATGAGCAGTTCTTC
NA TRBJ1-6 few TRBV7-9 CASSLLWGSPLHF TGTGCCAGCAGCTTATTGTGGGGGTCACCCCTCCACTTT
TRBD2 TRBJ2-2 NA TRBV7-2 CASSLGLASSGTGELFF TGTGCCAGCAGCTTGGGACTAGCGAGCAGCGGCACCGGGGAGCTGTTTTTT
NA TRBJ2-5 few TRBV10-3 CATRQGQETQYF TGTGCCACCAGGCAGGGGCAAGAGACCCAGTACTTC
TRBD1 TRBJ1-1 once TRBV6-2/TRBV6-3 CASSRRGHMNTEAFF TGTGCCAGCAGTCGAAGGGGGCACATGAACACTGAAGCTTTCTTT
NA TRBJ2-7 NA TRBV20-1 CSAQNYEQYF TGCAGTGCTCAAAACTACGAGCAGTACTTC
NA TRBJ2-3 few TRBV20-1 CSARGGYTDTQYF TGCAGTGCTAGAGGGGGATACACAGATACGCAGTATTTT
TRBD2 TRBJ2-4 few TRBV20-1 CSAAAGGFPKNIQYF TGCAGTGCCGCAGCGGGGGGGTTTCCCAAAAACATTCAGTACTTC
TRBD1 TRBJ2-5 NA TRBV19 CATTTGGAGTQYF TGTGCCACGACGACAGGGGGCGCGGGGACCCAGTACTTC
TRBD1 TRBJ2-7 NA TRBV6-1 CASSIGTASAREQYF TGTGCCAGCAGTATCGGGACAGCCTCCGCCCGGGAGCAGTACTTC
NA TRBJ1-6 NA TRBV7-2 CASSSDSFYSPLHF TGTGCCAGCAGCTCTGACAGCTTTTATTCACCCCTCCACTTT
TRBD2 TRBJ2-1 NA TRBV5-6 CASSKPPGLAGGKRNEQFF TGTGCCAGCAGCAAGCCCCCGGGACTAGCGGGGGGGAAAAGGAATGAGCAGTTCTTC
NA TRBJ2-7 few TRBV6-2/TRBV6-3 CASRRSTASYEQYF TGTGCCAGCAGGAGATCGACAGCCTCCTACGAGCAGTACTTC
NA TRBJ2-5 NA TRBV24-1 CATSTSGSETQYF NA
TRBD1 TRBJ2-5 few TRBV12-3/TRBV12-4 CASSPTGGSYETQYF TGTGCCAGCAGTCCGACAGGGGGAAGTTACGAGACCCAGTACTTC
NA TRBJ1-2 few TRBV4-3 CASSQDPSGFTYGYTF TGCGCCAGCAGCCAAGATCCCTCAGGGTTTACCTATGGCTACACCTTC
NA TRBJ1-3 NA TRBV5-1 CASSLTQGFGSGNTIYF TGCGCCAGCAGCTTAACACAGGGATTTGGCTCCGGAAACACCATATATTTT
NA TRBJ2-2 few TRBV20-1 CSADGQGETGELFF TGCAGTGCGGACGGGCAGGGCGAGACCGGGGAGCTGTTTTTT
NA TRBJ2-7 few TRBV5-1 CASSLVWDYEQYF TGCGCCAGCAGCTTGGTGTGGGACTACGAGCAGTACTTC
NA TRBJ2-7 NA TRBV7-9 CASSRGTGLFYEQYF TGTGCCAGCAGCAGGGGGACGGGGTTGTTTTACGAGCAGTACTTC
NA TRBJ1-5 many TRBV6-6 CASTQGLNQPQHF TGTGCCAGCACTCAAGGGCTAAATCAGCCCCAGCATTTT
TRBD1 TRBJ2-5 NA TRBV28 CASFRGTGETQYF TGTGCCAGCTTCAGGGGGACCGGGGAAACCCAGTACTTC
NA TRBJ2-2 few TRBV6-2/TRBV6-3 CASSPGLANTGELFF TGTGCCAGCAGCCCGGGACTGGCAAACACCGGGGAGCTGTTTTTT
NA TRBJ2-3 NA TRBV11-2 CASSKPSPDTQYF TGTGCCAGCAGCAAACCATCCCCAGATACGCAGTATTTT
NA TRBJ1-4 few TRBV28 CATQDRTNEKLFF TGTGCCACCCAGGACCGGACTAATGAAAAACTGTTTTTT
NA TRBJ1-3 few TRBV5-1 CASSLNGAGNTIYF TGCGCCAGCAGCTTGAACGGGGCCGGAAACACCATATATTTT
NA TRBJ2-5 few TRBV15 CATSRDPLETQYF TGTGCCACCAGCAGAGACCCATTAGAGACCCAGTACTTC